This T cell receptor (beta chain) was obtained from a study of T-cell memory formation after mild COVID-19. Study information: Largely donor-specific sequence clusters came from two donors. Findings and limits, study-wide: Among clones peaking at day 37 in the second wave, SARS-CoV-2 specificity remained unconfirmed. There were some responding clones in pre-infection memory, which suggested that cross-reactive memory had joined.

With constant-segment primers, 5'RACE yielded cDNA libraries of TCR alpha and TCR beta that carried sample barcodes and UMIs. TCRdb passed the 5' RACE reads through MiXCR, listing each CDR3 protein once. In the table there are roughly 150,000 distinct CDR3 sequences, about 14% of which are singletons. As to this clonotype: Its matching antigen is unknown.

This TCR derives from an adult woman who had mild COVID-19 (a few samples of this study predate the infection). Cell type and time point are not known. Sequencing was done on a sample of PBMCs or a T cell subset sorted from them (not recorded which).

CDR3 sequence: CASRLALSQGVNTEAFF. The CDR3, as DNA: TGTGCAAGTCGCTTAGCCCTTTCACAGGGGGTGAACACTGAAGCTTTCTTT. The chain recombines TRBV12-2 with TRBJ1-1; the D call TRBD1 from the table was never checked on the DNA. TRBV12-2 is a documented pseudogene. The CDR3 consists of 17 residues.